The 14 T cell receptor beta chains below come from one sample, sequenced in a study of beta chain features in type 1 diabetes. The entirety of the isolated RNA underwent reverse transcription, so expressed TCRB transcripts were sequenced. Data came from immunoSEQ multiplex PCR; TCRdb stores just in-frame clones and leaves some out. This table holds some 270,000 clones, 14% found once. The sequenced sample was naive CD4+ T cells from blood. These receptors were taken from a woman aged 40 to 50 in good health.

This chain joins TRBV7-2 and TRBJ2-5; TRBD2 matches 8 bases. The CDR3 contains 16 residues. Trimming cost V 2 bases and J 1 base; bases outside gene matches: 6. The germline V gene encodes CDR1 SGHTA and CDR2 FQGNSA. The CDR3 bases are TGTGCCAGCAGCTTATCCAGCGGGGGTACCCAAGAGACCCAGTACTTC. Its protein is CASSLSSGGTQETQYF.

V and J are TRBV7-8 and TRBJ2-5; 9 nucleotides agree with TRBD2. The CDR3 has 17 residues. Germline V gene data show CDR1 as SGHVS and CDR2 as FQNEAQ. The V gene end was trimmed by 5 bases and the J gene end by 5 bases; junction bases not matched to a gene: 15. The DNA of the CDR3 is TGTGCCAGCAGCCCGCCCCGGGGGGCGGGGGGGACGGAGACCCAGTACTTC. Its translation: CASSPPRGAGGTETQYF. Looking up the rest from reference TRBV7-8 and TRBJ2-5 gives the full variable domain: GAGVSQSPRYKVAKRGQDVALRCDPISGHVSLFWYQQALGQGPEFLTYFQNEAQLDKSGLPSDRFFAERPEGSVSTLKIQRTQQEDSAVYLCASSPPRGAGGTETQYFGPGTRLLVL.

This clone was counted a few times. V usage is TRBV7-2 and J usage is TRBJ2-1; TRBD2 agrees at 13 bases. The J segment lost 4 bases and the V segment lost 8 bases, leaving 14 bases of the junction unmatched. The germline CDR1 and CDR2 sequences are SGHTA and FQGNSA. The CDR3 contains 18 residues. Here the CDR3 DNA reads TGTGCCAGCGCCTCCGGGACTAGCGGGGCCGCGACTTACAATGAGCAGTTCTTC. It encodes CASASGTSGAATYNEQFF.

V is TRBV10-3 and J is TRBJ2-5; TRBD1 agrees at 9 bases. The V and J ends lost 6 bases and 1 base, in that order; junction bases with no gene match: 6. The CDR3 is 15 amino acids. Germline CDR1 and CDR2: ENHRY and SYGVKD. CDR3 DNA sequence: TGTGCCATCAGGGGGGGACAGGGTCCCCAAGAGACCCAGTACTTC. It specifies CAIRGGQGPQETQYF.

This clone was seen a handful of times. DNA of the CDR3: TGTGCCAGCAGTTACTCGGGGCAACCAACATTGAACACCATATATTTT. Protein: CASSYSGQPTLNTIYF. The V and J genes are TRBV6-5 and TRBJ1-3; tentatively, D is TRBD1 (5 bases). The CDR3 is 16 residues long. Germline V gene data show CDR1 as MNHEY and CDR2 as SVGAGI. V was shortened by 0 bases and J by 7 bases, with 16 bases between the two germline ends.

V usage is TRBV6-5 and J usage is TRBJ2-7; maybe TRBD2 (6 bases). The CDR3 runs to 13 residues. Trimming took off 6 bases at V and 12 bases at J, with 21 bases between the two ends. Germline V gives CDR1 MNHEY, CDR2 SVGAGI. CDR3 DNA: TGTGCCAGCAGCTCACATATGGCGGGGCCTCGGTACTTC. The encoded protein is CASSSHMAGPRYF.

V gene TRBV2 combines with J gene TRBJ2-5; the match to TRBD2 covers 8 bases. Trimming at V came to 3 bases and at J to 5 bases, leaving 11 bases not matched to a gene. CDR3 size: 16 residues. The germline CDR1 and CDR2 sequences are SNHLY and FYNNEI. The CDR3 protein is CASSEGIAGPGETQYF. The CDR3 DNA reads as TGTGCCAGCAGTGAGGGGATAGCGGGACCGGGGGAGACCCAGTACTTC. Drawing the rest from reference TRBV2 and TRBJ2-5, the complete variable domain is EPEVTQTPSHQVTQMGQEVILRCVPISNHLYFYWYRQILGQKVEFLVSFYNNEISEKSEIFDDQFSVERPDGSNFTLKIRSTKLEDSAMYFCASSEGIAGPGETQYFGPGTRLLVL.

This sequence joins TRBV11-2 and TRBJ2-1; D possibly corresponds to TRBD2 (5 bases). CDR3 length equals 15 residues. CDR1 and CDR2 (germline): SGHAT, FQNNGV. V lost 2 bases to trimming and J lost 4 bases, with 12 bases between them. Written as DNA, the CDR3 is TGTGCCAGCAGCTTAAGAAGGGAGTCTTACAATGAGCAGTTCTTC. Residues: CASSLRRESYNEQFF.

This clone was picked up a small number of times. The CDR3 region has the DNA TGTGCCAGCAGTTACAGAGGGCTGGAGTTCTTC. Its translation: CASSYRGLEFF. The chain uses TRBV6-5 and TRBJ2-1; D possibly corresponds to TRBD2 (5 bases). CDR3 length: 11 amino acids. V lost 2 bases and J 14 bases, leaving 10 bases between the germline ends. Germline V gene data show CDR1 as MNHEY and CDR2 as SVGAGI.

The gene calls are TRBV5-6 and TRBJ1-4, with 7 bases that match TRBD1. The ends lost 3 bases at V and 5 bases at J; junction bases unmatched: 4. Germline V gene data show CDR1 as SGHDT and CDR2 as YYEEEE. The length of the CDR3 is 14 residues. DNA for the CDR3: TGTGCCAGCAGCTATGGGACAGAAAATGAAAAACTGTTTTTT. Its protein product is CASSYGTENEKLFF.

The CDR3, as DNA: TGTGCCAGCTCGGATGGCATGGGCCTCGCGCAGTACTTC. It is translated as CASSDGMGLAQYF. The rearrangement joins TRBV18 to TRBJ2-7; D not certain. From germline, CDR1 is KGHSH and CDR2 LQKENI. The V end lost 6 bases, the J end lost 9 bases, and 18 bases lay between the germline ends. The CDR3 contains 13 residues.

A few counts support this clone. The chain employs TRBV4-3 and TRBJ2-2; 8 positions agree with TRBD2. Trimming took 10 bases from V and 1 from J; bases not matched to a gene: 11. Germline CDR1 is LGHNA and CDR2 is YSLEER. The CDR3 length is 16 residues. DNA of the CDR3: TGCGCCAAACGTCCGGGGGGGGCGGGGAACACCGGGGAGCTGTTTTTT. Amino acid sequence: CAKRPGGAGNTGELFF.

The V call is TRBV21-1, the J call TRBJ2-3; TRBD2 is the table's D call, not checked against the DNA. TRBV21-1 is a pseudogene. The CDR3 sequence is 17 residues long. CDR3 sequence (DNA): TGTGCCAGCAGCAAAGCAGTTTCAGCGGTTTCCACAGATACGCAGTATTTT. Translation: CASSKAVSAVSTDTQYF.

This clone was counted between two and nine times. The gene calls are TRBV7-9 and TRBJ1-5; 8 positions agree with TRBD1. This CDR3 spans 17 amino acids. Germline assignment: CDR1 SEHNR and CDR2 FQNEAQ (reference sequence). The V gene end was trimmed by 4 bases and the J gene end by 3 bases; junction bases not matched to a gene: 11. In nucleotides, the CDR3 is TGTGCCAGCAGCTCCCCCCAGGGGGCGGCAATCAATCAGCCCCAGCATTTT. Encoded protein: CASSSPQGAAINQPQHF.